This T cell receptor beta chain was sequenced for a study of blood T cell repertoires in COVID-19. On the study more broadly: PBMCs, B-cell-depleted T cells, or T cells were the source of the cDNA or gDNA that made up the material.

Germline CDR1 is WSHSY and CDR2 is SAAADI. This CDR3 is built from 16 residues. The ends were cut back, 1 base at V and 8 bases at J, with 20 bases in the middle. Generated by immunoSEQ multiplex PCR, the TCRdb table keeps only in-frame clones and is missing some. The table includes roughly 90,000 clones, approximately 88% detected once. V gene TRBV10-2 combines with J gene TRBJ1-2; TRBD1 is a possible D gene (6 bases). The clonotype was recovered from a man between 45 and 60 years old with COVID-19, enrolled during active disease. Sequenced sample: peripheral blood. Here the CDR3 DNA reads TGCGCCAGCAGTGAGTTCGAAACAGGGATAACGAAAGGCTACACCTTC. Its translation is CASSEFETGITKGYTF.